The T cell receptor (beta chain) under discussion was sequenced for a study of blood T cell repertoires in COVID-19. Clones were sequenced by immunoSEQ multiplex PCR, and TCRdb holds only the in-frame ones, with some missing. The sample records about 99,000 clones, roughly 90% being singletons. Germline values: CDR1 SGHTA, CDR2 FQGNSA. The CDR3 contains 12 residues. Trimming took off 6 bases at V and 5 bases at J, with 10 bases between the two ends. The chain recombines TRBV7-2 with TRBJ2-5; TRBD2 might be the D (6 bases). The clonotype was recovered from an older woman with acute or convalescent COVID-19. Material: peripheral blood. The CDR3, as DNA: TGTGCCAGCAGTCGGAGGGTGGAGACCCAGTACTTC. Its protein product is CASSRRVETQYF.